The next 4 T cell receptor beta chains were all read from a single sample in a study of OX40 agonist ivuxolimab in advanced cancers. Generated by immunoSEQ multiplex PCR, the TCRdb table keeps only in-frame clones and is missing some. The table includes under 95,000 clones, roughly 89% detected once. The sample was CD4+ or CD8+ T cells sorted from blood, taken in a trial of the OX40 agonist ivuxolimab. The receptor set was obtained from an adult with an advanced solid tumor such as melanoma, head and neck, liver or kidney cancer.

The chain has TRBV28 and TRBJ1-5, with TRBD1 as a possible D gene (6 bases). Trimming removed 5 bases from V and 4 bases from J, with 18 bases in between. CDR3 length: 16 amino acids. Per germline, CDR1 MDHEN and CDR2 SYDVKM. The CDR3 region has the DNA TGTGCCAGCAGTGAAGTAGGGGGAGCGGGGAATCAGCCCCAGCATTTT. Translation gives CASSEVGGAGNQPQHF.

This clone was observed a few times. The chain recombines TRBV10-3 with TRBJ1-6; 11 bases line up with TRBD1. CDR3 length equals 15 residues. Germline V lookup: CDR1 ENHRY, CDR2 SYGVKD. V lost 3 bases to trimming and J lost 10 bases; unmatched junction nucleotides: 5. The CDR3 nucleotides are TGTGCCATCAGTGACCTGGGACAGGGGGAATCACCCCTCCACTTT. This gives the protein CAISDLGQGESPLHF.

This sequence joins TRBV25-1 and TRBJ2-3; D is unresolved. The length of the CDR3 is 11 residues. V lost 6 bases and J 3 bases, leaving 4 bases between the germline ends. Per germline, CDR1 MGHDK and CDR2 SYGVNS. The CDR3 DNA is TGTGCCAGCAGGGGGACAGATACGCAGTATTTT. Protein product: CASRGTDTQYF.

The chain recombines TRBV21-1 with TRBJ2-5; the table's D call, TRBD2, was not checked against the DNA. TRBV21-1 is deemed a pseudogene. There are 15 residues in the CDR3. The CDR3 bases are TGTGCCAGCAGCAAAATGGGGGACTTCCAAGAGACCCAGTACTTC. It yields the protein CASSKMGDFQETQYF.